This record covers a single T cell receptor beta chain. This entry is derived from a study of blood T cell repertoires in COVID-19. The protocol was immunoSEQ multiplex PCR, while the TCRdb copy is restricted to in-frame clones and leaves out a portion. The sample contains a few hundred thousand clones, approximately 80% of which appear only once. The sequence derives from a woman aged 45 to 65 with active or convalescent COVID-19. Material: peripheral blood.

CDR3: CASSSDRDYPFTGELFF. The DNA for the CDR3 is TGTGCCAGCAGTTCGGATCGGGACTACCCTTTCACCGGGGAGCTGTTTTTT. The rearrangement links TRBV27 to TRBJ2-2; 7 bases match TRBD2. Germline V gene lookup returns CDR1 MNHEY and CDR2 SMNVEV (reference sequence). The CDR3 loop spans 17 amino acids. V lost 4 bases and J lost 4; bases outside the gene matches: 12.